This T cell receptor (beta chain) was sequenced during a study of long-term antiretroviral therapy in people with HIV. Study-wide background: There is a gap of about a decade between the earliest samples and the later 2015 immediate-ART recommendation.

Version v3.0 of the immunoSEQ assay ran at survey level. The repertoire was sequenced with immunoSEQ multiplex PCR; TCRdb's copy has only in-frame clones and lacks some. The sample consists of about 37,000 clones, roughly four fifths of them appearing once. This sequence originates from a man aged 18 to 29 with HIV. Here the sequenced sample was unsorted PBMCs, taken 1 year after starting antiretroviral therapy.

In nucleotides, the CDR3 is TGTGCCAGCAGCTTAGCGCAGGCTCGGGACAGAAATGAAAAACTGTTTTTT. It is translated as CASSLAQARDRNEKLFF. This sequence joins TRBV7-6 and TRBJ1-4; the match to TRBD1 covers 7 bases. CDR3 length: 17 amino acids. The V gene end was trimmed by 0 bases and the J gene end by 5 bases; junction bases not matched to a gene: 9. Per the germline V gene, CDR1 is SGHVS and CDR2 is FNYEAQ. The whole variable domain, filled in from reference TRBV7-6 and TRBJ1-4, reads GAGVSQSPRYKVTKRGQDVALRCDPISGHVSLYWYRQALGQGPEFLTYFNYEAQQDKSGLPNDRFSAERPEGSISTLTIQRTEQRDSAMYRCASSLAQARDRNEKLFFGSGTQLSVL.